This T cell receptor (beta chain) stems from a study of CXCR3-negative and CXCR3-positive naive CD8 T cells. Study-level background: Summed over all libraries, TRB reads came to about 140 million, with about 1.5 +/- 0.3 million per library. General study results and limits: Diversity was high in both naive subsets and much lower in memory cells. Relative to CXCR3-negative naive cells, CXCR3-positive naive cells had more hydrophobic TRB CDR3s.

Libraries of TRB cDNA were made by 5' RACE and carried UMIs. TCRdb reanalyzed the 5' RACE reads and collapses them to one entry per CDR3 protein, without DNA. This listing includes around 95,000 distinct CDR3 sequences. Every individual CD8+ T cell subset underwent sorting in triplicate at a few hundred thousand cells apiece. Cells that were CD45RO-CCR7+CD27+CD95- constituted naive CD8+ T cells. The CDR3 contains 16 residues. Germline CDR1 is SGHRS and CDR2 is YFSETQ. Regarding this clonotype: Antigen specificity is unknown.

Sequences were obtained from naive CXCR3+ CD8+ T cells from blood. Subset here: CD45RO-CCR7+CD27+CD95- naive CD8+ T cells expressing CXCR3 (TNR3+). The receptor comes from a human donor in good health. Some clones in this sample may be carry-over from other donors' samples. The rearrangement uses TRBV5-1 and TRBJ2-7; there is no DNA to check the TCRdb D call of TRBD2. The CDR3: CASSLDPSGDSYEQYF.